A selection of T cell receptor beta chains follows, all from one sample in a study of T-cell reconstitution after alpha-beta-depleted transplantation in children. From the PCR reads, TCRdb called clonotypes with MiXCR, one entry per CDR3 protein. The sample records some 70,000 distinct CDR3 sequences, roughly 6.6% being singletons. The material was PBMCs from the stem cell graft donor, obtained from the stem cell graft. The receptors were sampled from a human donor who donated a stem cell graft to a child with acute lymphoblastic leukemia. Both conserved end residues are part of each CDR3. The D gene is left open where the match is weak. Size values are once, few and many counts, or a class for expanded clones, and some rows have none.

len: 15; j_gene: TRBJ2-7; abundance: NA; v_gene: TRBV5-1; d_gene: TRBD2; CDR3aa: CASSLVPGRTYEQYF; CDR3nt: TGCGCCAGCAGCTTGGTTCCCGGGAGGACATACGAGCAGTACTTC
len: 14; j_gene: TRBJ2-5; abundance: many; v_gene: TRBV28; d_gene: NA; CDR3aa: CASSPHRPQETQYF; CDR3nt: TGTGCCAGCAGTCCCCACAGGCCCCAAGAGACCCAGTACTTC
len: 14; j_gene: TRBJ1-5; abundance: many; v_gene: TRBV7-2; d_gene: NA; CDR3aa: CASSFYYSNQPQHF; CDR3nt: TGTGCCAGCAGCTTTTATTATAGCAATCAGCCCCAGCATTTT
len: 13; j_gene: TRBJ1-5; abundance: many; v_gene: TRBV7-2; d_gene: NA; CDR3aa: CASSLGSGEPQHF; CDR3nt: TGTGCCAGCAGCTTGGGCAGCGGGGAGCCCCAGCATTTT
len: 15; j_gene: TRBJ1-5; abundance: many; v_gene: TRBV27; d_gene: TRBD1; CDR3aa: CASRGQGEGNQPQHF; CDR3nt: TGTGCCAGCAGGGGACAGGGGGAGGGCAATCAGCCCCAGCATTTT
len: 15; j_gene: TRBJ2-7; abundance: few; v_gene: TRBV28; d_gene: TRBD2; CDR3aa: CASSQAGGPPYEQYF; CDR3nt: TGTGCCAGCAGTCAAGCGGGAGGGCCTCCCTACGAGCAGTACTTC
len: 15; j_gene: TRBJ1-1; abundance: few; v_gene: TRBV18; d_gene: NA; CDR3aa: CASSPGLGKNTEAFF; CDR3nt: TGTGCCAGCTCCCCCGGGCTTGGGAAGAACACTGAAGCTTTCTTT
len: 12; j_gene: TRBJ2-3; abundance: many; v_gene: TRBV6-4; d_gene: NA; CDR3aa: CASSAGTDTQYF; CDR3nt: TGTGCCAGCAGTGCGGGGACAGATACGCAGTATTTT
len: 14; j_gene: TRBJ2-7; abundance: many; v_gene: TRBV27; d_gene: NA; CDR3aa: CASSPVDSQGEQYF; CDR3nt: TGTGCCAGCAGTCCTGTGGACAGCCAGGGCGAGCAGTACTTC
len: 19; j_gene: TRBJ2-7; abundance: many; v_gene: TRBV3-1; d_gene: TRBD2; CDR3aa: CASSREQALGLAGSYEQYF; CDR3nt: TGTGCCAGCAGCAGGGAACAGGCCCTGGGGCTAGCGGGATCCTACGAGCAGTACTTC
len: 17; j_gene: TRBJ2-7; abundance: many; v_gene: TRBV12-3/TRBV12-4; d_gene: NA; CDR3aa: CASSLDRETALINEQYF; CDR3nt: TGTGCCAGCAGTTTAGACAGGGAAACCGCCTTAATTAACGAGCAGTACTTC
len: 14; j_gene: TRBJ1-5; abundance: many; v_gene: TRBV12-3/TRBV12-4; d_gene: NA; CDR3aa: CASSRRDSNQPQHF; CDR3nt: TGTGCCAGCAGCCGTAGAGATAGCAATCAGCCCCAGCATTTT
len: 14; j_gene: TRBJ1-2; abundance: NA; v_gene: TRBV9; d_gene: NA; CDR3aa: CASSVGGGTYGYTF; CDR3nt: TGTGCCAGCAGCGTAGGAGGAGGGACCTATGGCTACACCTTC
len: 14; j_gene: TRBJ1-4; abundance: many; v_gene: TRBV5-6; d_gene: NA; CDR3aa: CASSTLRGGEKLFF; CDR3nt: TGTGCCAGCAGCACCCTGAGGGGCGGGGAAAAACTGTTTTTT
len: 15; j_gene: TRBJ1-2; abundance: many; v_gene: TRBV4-3; d_gene: TRBD1; CDR3aa: CASSQADREGYGYTF; CDR3nt: TGCGCCAGCAGCCAAGCTGACAGGGAGGGCTATGGCTACACCTTC
len: 14; j_gene: TRBJ2-5; abundance: many; v_gene: TRBV5-5; d_gene: NA; CDR3aa: CASSLGQLQETQYF; CDR3nt: TGTGCCAGCAGCTTAGGACAGCTCCAAGAGACCCAGTACTTC
len: 15; j_gene: TRBJ2-1; abundance: many; v_gene: TRBV12-3/TRBV12-4; d_gene: TRBD1; CDR3aa: CASSSRTGFGGEQFF; CDR3nt: TGTGCCAGCAGTTCCAGGACAGGGTTCGGCGGTGAGCAGTTCTTC
len: 15; j_gene: TRBJ2-5; abundance: many; v_gene: TRBV27; d_gene: NA; CDR3aa: CASSLDGAPTETQYF; CDR3nt: TGTGCCAGCAGTTTAGATGGGGCACCAACGGAGACCCAGTACTTC
len: 16; j_gene: TRBJ2-7; abundance: many; v_gene: TRBV5-1; d_gene: NA; CDR3aa: CASSLATGSSSYEQYF; CDR3nt: TGCGCCAGCAGCTTGGCAACAGGGTCAAGCTCCTACGAGCAGTACTTC
len: 16; j_gene: TRBJ2-6; abundance: many; v_gene: TRBV5-1; d_gene: TRBD1; CDR3aa: CASSLEGGPGANVLTF; CDR3nt: TGCGCCAGCAGCTTGGAAGGGGGCCCTGGGGCCAACGTCCTGACTTTC
len: 16; j_gene: TRBJ2-2; abundance: NA; v_gene: TRBV4-2; d_gene: NA; CDR3aa: CASSPPPGANTGELFF; CDR3nt: TGTGCCAGCAGCCCGCCTCCGGGAGCGAACACCGGGGAGCTGTTTTTT
len: 15; j_gene: TRBJ2-7; abundance: NA; v_gene: TRBV28; d_gene: TRBD2; CDR3aa: CASSSLAGESYEQYF; CDR3nt: TGTGCCAGCAGTTCACTAGCGGGAGAATCCTACGAGCAGTACTTC
len: 15; j_gene: TRBJ1-5; abundance: many; v_gene: TRBV6-2/TRBV6-3; d_gene: NA; CDR3aa: CASSQQGPLNQPQHF; CDR3nt: TGTGCCAGCAGTCAACAGGGTCCATTAAATCAGCCCCAGCATTTT
len: 14; j_gene: TRBJ2-5; abundance: many; v_gene: TRBV20-1; d_gene: NA; CDR3aa: CSARGTTGQETQYF; CDR3nt: TGCAGTGCTAGAGGAACCACCGGCCAAGAGACCCAGTACTTT
len: 11; j_gene: TRBJ2-3; abundance: many; v_gene: TRBV29-1; d_gene: TRBD1; CDR3aa: CSGGQTDTQYF; CDR3nt: TGCAGCGGGGGACAGACAGATACGCAGTATTTT
len: 15; j_gene: TRBJ2-1; abundance: NA; v_gene: TRBV28; d_gene: TRBD2; CDR3aa: CASSDGELAGPEQFF; CDR3nt: TGTGCCAGCAGTGACGGGGAACTAGCGGGGCCTGAGCAGTTCTTC
len: 16; j_gene: TRBJ2-1; abundance: many; v_gene: TRBV19; d_gene: NA; CDR3aa: CASSIKAGLIFDEQFF; CDR3nt: TGTGCCAGTAGTATAAAGGCAGGGCTGATATTCGATGAGCAGTTCTTC
len: 16; j_gene: TRBJ1-2; abundance: many; v_gene: TRBV24-1; d_gene: NA; CDR3aa: CATSDSGQGGSYGYTF; CDR3nt: NA
len: 16; j_gene: TRBJ1-6; abundance: many; v_gene: TRBV20-1; d_gene: TRBD1; CDR3aa: CSASKWDREDNSPLHF; CDR3nt: TGCAGTGCTAGTAAATGGGACAGGGAGGATAATTCACCCCTCCACTTT
len: 15; j_gene: TRBJ2-2; abundance: many; v_gene: TRBV12-3/TRBV12-4; d_gene: NA; CDR3aa: CASKGPTGNTGELFF; CDR3nt: TGTGCCAGCAAGGGACCGACAGGGAACACCGGGGAGCTGTTTTTT
len: 17; j_gene: TRBJ2-5; abundance: NA; v_gene: TRBV19; d_gene: TRBD1; CDR3aa: CASSPDRGRRYQETQYF; CDR3nt: TGTGCCAGTAGTCCAGACAGGGGGCGGAGGTACCAAGAGACCCAGTACTTC
len: 15; j_gene: TRBJ1-5; abundance: many; v_gene: TRBV7-9; d_gene: NA; CDR3aa: CASSPTGHSNQPQHF; CDR3nt: TGTGCCAGCAGCCCCACAGGACATAGCAATCAGCCCCAGCATTTT
len: 14; j_gene: TRBJ2-3; abundance: many; v_gene: TRBV20-1; d_gene: TRBD2; CDR3aa: CSARAPGGPDTQYF; CDR3nt: TGCAGTGCTAGGGCCCCGGGAGGTCCAGATACGCAGTATTTT
len: 15; j_gene: TRBJ1-5; abundance: few; v_gene: TRBV6-6; d_gene: NA; CDR3aa: CASSEGILGNQPQHF; CDR3nt: TGTGCCAGCAGTGAAGGGATCCTAGGCAATCAGCCCCAGCATTTT
len: 12; j_gene: TRBJ1-2; abundance: NA; v_gene: TRBV11-2; d_gene: TRBD1; CDR3aa: CASGQVNYGYTF; CDR3nt: TGTGCCAGCGGACAGGTTAACTATGGCTACACCTTC
len: 11; j_gene: TRBJ2-1; abundance: many; v_gene: TRBV6-2/TRBV6-3; d_gene: NA; CDR3aa: CASEAGPEQFF; CDR3nt: TGTGCCAGCGAAGCCGGCCCTGAGCAGTTCTTC
len: 14; j_gene: TRBJ2-1; abundance: many; v_gene: TRBV7-6; d_gene: TRBD2; CDR3aa: CASSRAGGGSEQFF; CDR3nt: TGTGCCAGCAGCCGAGCGGGAGGAGGCAGTGAGCAGTTCTTC
len: 16; j_gene: TRBJ2-7; abundance: NA; v_gene: TRBV5-5; d_gene: NA; CDR3aa: CASSLAVAARSGEQYF; CDR3nt: TGTGCCAGCAGCTTGGCGGTAGCGGCTCGGTCGGGCGAGCAGTACTTC
len: 15; j_gene: TRBJ1-1; abundance: many; v_gene: TRBV29-1; d_gene: TRBD1; CDR3aa: CSVEDLNRGGTEAFF; CDR3nt: TGCAGCGTTGAAGATTTAAACAGGGGAGGCACTGAAGCTTTCTTT
len: 16; j_gene: TRBJ2-7; abundance: many; v_gene: TRBV20-1; d_gene: TRBD2; CDR3aa: CSARSASGGDSYEQYF; CDR3nt: TGCAGTGCTAGATCAGCTAGCGGGGGGGACTCCTACGAGCAGTACTTC
len: 14; j_gene: TRBJ2-1; abundance: NA; v_gene: TRBV11-1; d_gene: NA; CDR3aa: CASMFRGSKNEQFF; CDR3nt: TGTGCCAGCATGTTTAGGGGCTCAAAGAATGAGCAGTTCTTC